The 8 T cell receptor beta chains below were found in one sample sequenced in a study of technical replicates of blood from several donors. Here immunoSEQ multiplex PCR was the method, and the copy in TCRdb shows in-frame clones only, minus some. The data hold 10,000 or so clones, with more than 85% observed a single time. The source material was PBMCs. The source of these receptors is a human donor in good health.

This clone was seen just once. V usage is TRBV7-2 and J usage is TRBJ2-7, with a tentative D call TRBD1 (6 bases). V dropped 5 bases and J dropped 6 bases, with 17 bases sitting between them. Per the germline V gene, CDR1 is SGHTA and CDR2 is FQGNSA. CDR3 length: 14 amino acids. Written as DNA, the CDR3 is TGTGCCAGCAGCCCAGGGGTGTTTAGGGGCGAGCAGTACTTC. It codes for CASSPGVFRGEQYF.

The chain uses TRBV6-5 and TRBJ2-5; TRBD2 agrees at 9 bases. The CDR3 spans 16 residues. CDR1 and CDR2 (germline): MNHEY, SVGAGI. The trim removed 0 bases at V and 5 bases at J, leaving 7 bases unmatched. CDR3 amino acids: CASSYSASGRLETQYF. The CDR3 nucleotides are TGTGCCAGCAGTTACTCGGCCAGCGGGAGGCTGGAGACCCAGTACTTC.

CDR3 in amino acids: CASSLAQVSGNTIYF. In DNA form, the CDR3 reads TGTGCCAGCAGCTTGGCCCAGGTCTCTGGAAACACCATATATTTT. This chain joins TRBV5-6 and TRBJ1-3; unclear D gene. CDR3 length equals 15 residues. Trimming cost V 0 bases and J 0 bases, with 7 bases left between them. Per the germline V gene, CDR1 is SGHDT and CDR2 is YYEEEE.

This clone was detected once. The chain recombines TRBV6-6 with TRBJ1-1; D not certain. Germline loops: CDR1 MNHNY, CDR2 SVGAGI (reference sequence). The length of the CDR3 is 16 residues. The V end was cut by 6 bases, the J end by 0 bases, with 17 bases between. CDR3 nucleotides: TGTGCCAGCAGCCCGCGGGGTAGGTTTATGAACACTGAAGCTTTCTTT. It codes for CASSPRGRFMNTEAFF.

CDR3 bases: TGTGCCAGCAGCTCTTACGGGACTAGCGGCACAGATACGCAGTATTTT. Translation: CASSSYGTSGTDTQYF. The chain combines TRBV11-3 with TRBJ2-3, with 10 nucleotides matching TRBD2. J gave up 1 base and V 4 bases, and 5 bases lay outside the gene matches. The CDR3 is made up of 16 amino acids. Germline-derived CDR1 and CDR2 are SGHNT and YENEEA.

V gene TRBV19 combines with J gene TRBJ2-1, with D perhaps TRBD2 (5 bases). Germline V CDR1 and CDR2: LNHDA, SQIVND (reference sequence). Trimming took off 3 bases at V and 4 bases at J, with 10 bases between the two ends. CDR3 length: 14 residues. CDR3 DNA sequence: TGTGCCAGTAGTATCGGGGAACCATACAATGAGCAGTTCTTC. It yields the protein CASSIGEPYNEQFF.

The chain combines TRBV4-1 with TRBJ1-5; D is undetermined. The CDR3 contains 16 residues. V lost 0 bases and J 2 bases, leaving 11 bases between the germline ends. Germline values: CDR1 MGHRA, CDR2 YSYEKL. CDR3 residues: CASSQDHEGGNQPQHF. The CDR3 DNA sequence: TGCGCCAGCAGCCAAGATCATGAGGGCGGCAATCAGCCCCAGCATTTT.

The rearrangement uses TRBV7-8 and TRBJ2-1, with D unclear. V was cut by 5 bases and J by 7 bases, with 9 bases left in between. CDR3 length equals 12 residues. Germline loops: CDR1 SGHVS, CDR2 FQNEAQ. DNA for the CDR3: TGTGCCAGCAGCCCCACGGGTAATGAGCAGTTCTTC. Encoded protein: CASSPTGNEQFF.